This TCR beta chain was sequenced during a study of human T cells and chemical hapten exposure. Across the study: Upper-back patches of 0.01% DPC were read at 6 days. Points from the study as a whole: There were significantly more large CDR3 similarity clusters among expanded TCRs than among controls.

As for this clonotype: Its antigen is still unknown.

As to time point: patch test 1, 2 weeks after DPC sensitization. As to treatment: therapeutic diphenylcyclopropenone sensitization with weekly scalp DPC. The authors' total RNA extraction used unfractionated whole blood. TCRdb used MiXCR to reprocess the RACE reads, holding one entry per CDR3 protein. The profile covers roughly 38,000 distinct CDR3 sequences, with about 4% appearing a single time and more than 25% taken by the ten largest. The sequence derives from a man in his forties or fifties with alopecia areata. Some clones in this sample may be carry-over from other donors' samples. Sequenced here: whole blood, sampled in connection with sensitization to the hapten diphenylcyclopropenone (DPC).

CDR3 sequence: CASSIFGHSTISGANVLTF. In DNA form, the CDR3 reads TGTGCCAGCAGCATATTCGGGCACAGTACGATTTCTGGGGCCAACGTCCTGACTTTC. The chain uses TRBV7-2 and TRBJ2-6; D is unresolved. Germline assignment: CDR1 SGHTA and CDR2 FQGNSA. This CDR3 has 19 amino acids. With 5 bases removed from V and 1 base from J, the gap between germline ends came to 21 bases.